This T cell receptor beta chain was obtained from a study of regulatory T cells in long-lasting Graves disease. Study-level background: Under 3 months of antithyroid drugs had been taken by newly diagnosed Graves' patients.

Time point: newly diagnosed GD, antithyroid drugs for less than 3 months. The authors made the TCR library using RNA they extracted from PBMCs. Germline loops: CDR1 SGHVS, CDR2 FQNEAQ. V lost 5 bases and J lost 2, with 10 bases in between. The CDR3 length is 14 residues. Researchers made TCR beta libraries by using iRepertoire HTBI primers and running Arm-PCR on CDR3 regions. From the multiplex PCR reads, TCRdb called clonotypes with MiXCR, one entry per CDR3 protein. The sample carries hundreds of thousands of distinct CDR3 sequences, about 15% recorded once. This clonotype was observed many times. This same sample was also part of a study on T cells in Graves' hyperthyroidism and ophthalmopathy. From that second work: Diagnostic decisions used clinical symptoms, serum thyroxine and TRAb, thyroid ultrasound and orbital computed tomography. HTBI primers were employed in a first-round RT-PCR of the TCR CDR3.

The clonotype comes from a woman aged 25-40 years with Graves disease. The specimen comprised peripheral blood mononuclear cells (PBMCs), sampled at new diagnosis, from a patient treated with antithyroid drugs. The rearrangement joins TRBV7-8 to TRBJ1-5, with D hard to call. The CDR3 DNA is TGTGCCAGCAGCGCCACCCGGGGCAATCAGCCCCAGCATTTT. Translated, it gives CASSATRGNQPQHF.